This T cell receptor (beta chain) was retrieved from a study of identical twins. Study-wide results and limits: Cross-sectional statistics underpinned the conclusions; the same donors were not followed. It was possible that invariant MAIT and iNKT cells partly confounded the zero-insertion analyses. Modelling approaches yielded underestimates of out-of-frame TCR alpha sharing between monozygotic twins.

Each CDR3 protein gets one entry after TCRdb re-called the 5' RACE reads with MiXCR. The sample shows around 220,000 distinct CDR3 sequences, 10% to 13% of them seen only once. This clonotype was seen many times. Its antigen is still unknown. V was cut by 7 bases and J by 1 base, with 11 bases left in between. This CDR3 region has 13 residues. CDR1 is SQVTM and CDR2 is ANQGSEA in the germline V gene. This rearrangement joins TRBV29-1 to TRBJ2-4; D perhaps matches TRBD1 (6 bases). The sequenced sample was memory T cells sorted from blood. This clonotype was obtained from a man aged 50-59 years in good health. The CDR3 sequence: CSARGQAKNIQYF. The CDR3 DNA is TGCAGCGCGAGAGGACAGGCCAAAAACATTCAGTACTTC.